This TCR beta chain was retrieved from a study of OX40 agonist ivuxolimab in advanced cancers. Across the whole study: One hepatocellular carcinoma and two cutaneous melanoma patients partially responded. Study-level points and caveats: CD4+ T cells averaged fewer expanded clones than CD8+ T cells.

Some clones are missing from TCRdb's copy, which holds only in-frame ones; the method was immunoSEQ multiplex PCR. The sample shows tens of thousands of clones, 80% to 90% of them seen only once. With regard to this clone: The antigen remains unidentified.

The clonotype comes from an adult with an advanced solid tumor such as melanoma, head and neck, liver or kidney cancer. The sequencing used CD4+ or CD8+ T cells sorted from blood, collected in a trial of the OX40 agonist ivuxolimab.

The CDR3: CASNYPGGALGEKLFF. The DNA for the CDR3 is TGCGCCAGCAACTACCCGGGGGGGGCCCTTGGTGAAAAACTGTTTTTT. The chain is built from TRBV4-1 and TRBJ1-4; possibly TRBD1 for D (6 bases). The CDR3 loop spans 16 amino acids. In germline, CDR1 is MGHRA, CDR2 YSYEKL. The V gene lost 7 bases and the J gene lost 7 bases, with 22 bases spanning the gap.